Listed below are T cell receptor beta chains from one sample, sequenced in a study of blood T cell repertoires in COVID-19. Repertoires were generated with immunoSEQ multiplex PCR, while TCRdb's copy carries only in-frame clones and drops some. The table records around 140,000 clones, roughly 91% of them present only once. Sequencing input: peripheral blood. The receptors derive from a man in his sixties with active or convalescent COVID-19. CDR3s leave out the opening cysteine and the closing phenylalanine or tryptophan.

v_call	j_call	cdr3_aa
TRBV4-1	TRBJ2-7	ASSHLRGLAGSGEQY
TRBV25-1	TRBJ2-7	ASSEGHNRGRYEQY
TRBV5-1	TRBJ2-3	ASSLSVAGGTDTQY
TRBV5-6	TRBJ2-1	ASSLDVGENNEQF
TRBV21-1	TRBJ1-1	ASPNGVSTEAF
TRBV28	TRBJ1-2	ASSDGQGGFGYT
TRBV5-1	TRBJ1-3	ASSLGDSSGNTIY
TRBV30	TRBJ2-7	AWSVSSGGTYEQY
TRBV2	TRBJ1-5	ASTKQGKGQPQH
TRBV4-3	TRBJ2-7	ASSQDQGTGGYEQY
TRBV7-2	TRBJ2-7	ASSFRTSGSYEQY
TRBV2	TRBJ1-6	ASSVTGSSYNSPLH
TRBV2	TRBJ2-1	ASGNRGSYNEQF
TRBV12-5	TRBJ2-1	ASGWDREQF
TRBV28	TRBJ1-2	ASRGRKGPKGGYT
TRBV6-6	TRBJ2-2	ASSAPGTGGTGELF
TRBV9	TRBJ2-3	TSSVEAGGNTDTQY
TRBV24-1	TRBJ1-5	ATSEPGGEDQPQH
TRBV12-3/TRBV12-4	TRBJ1-1	ASSLGQSEAF
TRBV24-1	TRBJ1-6	ATSERHLHNSPLH
TRBV24-1	TRBJ2-5	ATSDSQGRQETQY
TRBV19	TRBJ2-5	ASSTTAGTQY
TRBV2	TRBJ2-1	ASSEASGGEQF
TRBV11-2	TRBJ2-7	ASRKPGSYEQY
TRBV27	TRBJ1-2	ASSPLGRNYGYT
TRBV6-6	TRBJ1-1	ASRVGPGGLDTEAF
TRBV19	TRBJ1-4	ASTSDRAGEKLF
TRBV28	TRBJ2-7	ASSINYEQY
TRBV10-3	TRBJ2-1	AISEIAREQF
TRBV5-1	TRBJ2-3	ASSSGLSVANLDTQY
TRBV28	TRBJ1-6	ASSFVGPYNSPLH
TRBV27	TRBJ2-5	ASRMTSGTGFGGTQY
TRBV5-4	TRBJ1-1	ASSLRDTEAF
TRBV7-9	TRBJ2-1	ASSSAGQGLREQF
TRBV6-2/TRBV6-3	TRBJ1-5	ASSPQGVNNQPQH
TRBV20-1	TRBJ2-4	SARQRAGQY
TRBV28	TRBJ1-4	ASSLQGNGEKLF
TRBV29-1	TRBJ1-1	SVETDRLYTEAF
TRBV7-2	TRBJ2-2	ASTPIAANTGELF
TRBV12-5	TRBJ1-1	ASGLAADRDEAF
TRBV30	TRBJ2-5	AWSVGLAGGPETQY
TRBV10-3	TRBJ2-2	AISLGGVPTGELF
TRBV27	TRBJ2-1	ASSMGLAVNEQF
TRBV6-2/TRBV6-3	TRBJ2-6	ASSQGNGANVLT
TRBV28	TRBJ1-5	ASRPDRVDQPQH
TRBV7-2	TRBJ2-7	ASSLATSGRAYEQY
TRBV5-4	TRBJ1-2	ASSLALDRGPYGYT
TRBV6-2/TRBV6-3	TRBJ1-1	ASSSHRGRVDTEAF
TRBV15	TRBJ1-5	ATRRETGTQPQH